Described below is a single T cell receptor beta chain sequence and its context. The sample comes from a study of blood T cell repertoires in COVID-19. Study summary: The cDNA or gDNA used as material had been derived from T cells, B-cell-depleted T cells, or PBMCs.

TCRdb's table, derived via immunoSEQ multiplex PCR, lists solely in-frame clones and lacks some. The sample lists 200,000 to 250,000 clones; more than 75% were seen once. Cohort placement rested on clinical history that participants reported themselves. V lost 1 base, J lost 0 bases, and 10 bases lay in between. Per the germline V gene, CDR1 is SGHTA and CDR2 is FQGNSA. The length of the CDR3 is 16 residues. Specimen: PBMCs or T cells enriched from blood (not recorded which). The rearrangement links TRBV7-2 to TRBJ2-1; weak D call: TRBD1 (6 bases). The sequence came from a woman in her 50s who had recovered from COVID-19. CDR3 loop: CASSLEAGVSYNEQFF. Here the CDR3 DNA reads TGTGCCAGCAGCTTAGAGGCAGGGGTCTCCTACAATGAGCAGTTCTTC.